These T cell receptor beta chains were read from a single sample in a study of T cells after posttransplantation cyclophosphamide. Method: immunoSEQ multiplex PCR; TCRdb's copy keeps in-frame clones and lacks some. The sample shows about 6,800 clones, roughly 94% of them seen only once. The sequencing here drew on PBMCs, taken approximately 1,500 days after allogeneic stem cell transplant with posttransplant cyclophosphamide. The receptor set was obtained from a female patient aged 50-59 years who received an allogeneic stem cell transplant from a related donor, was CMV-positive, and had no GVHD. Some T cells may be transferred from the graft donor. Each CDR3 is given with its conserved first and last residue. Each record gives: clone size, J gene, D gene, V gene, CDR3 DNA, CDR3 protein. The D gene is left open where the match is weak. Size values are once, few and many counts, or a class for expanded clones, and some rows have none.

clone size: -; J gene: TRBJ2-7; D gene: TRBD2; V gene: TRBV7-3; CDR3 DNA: TGTGCCAGCAGGCCCCGTCTAGCGGGAGGCCCTTACGAGCGGTACTTC; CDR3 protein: CASRPRLAGGPYERYF
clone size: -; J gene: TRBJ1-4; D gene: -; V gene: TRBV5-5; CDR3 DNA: TGTGCCAGCAGCTTGCGGGGGGAAAAACTGTTTTTT; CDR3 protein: CASSLRGEKLFF
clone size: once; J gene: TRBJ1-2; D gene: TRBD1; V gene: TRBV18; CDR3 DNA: TGTGCCAGCTCAACGGAGACAGGGATGTCCAACTATGGCTACACCTTC; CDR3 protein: CASSTETGMSNYGYTF
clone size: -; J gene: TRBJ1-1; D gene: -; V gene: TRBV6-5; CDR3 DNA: TGTGCCAGTCTGGGGGGACCAACTGAAGCTTTCTTT; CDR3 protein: CASLGGPTEAFF
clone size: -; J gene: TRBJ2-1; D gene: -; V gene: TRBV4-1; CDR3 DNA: TGCGCCAGCAGCCAAGATGTGGGCGAGCAGTTCTTC; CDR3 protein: CASSQDVGEQFF
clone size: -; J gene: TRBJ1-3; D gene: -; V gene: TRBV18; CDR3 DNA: TGTGCCAGCTCACCACTCTTGTTAAGGCAGGGCTACTCTGGAAACACCATATATTTT; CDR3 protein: CASSPLLLRQGYSGNTIYF
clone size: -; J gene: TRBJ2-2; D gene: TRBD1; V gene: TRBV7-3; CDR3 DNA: TGTGCCAGCAGCCTCGACAGGGTCGGCGGGGAGCTGTTTTTT; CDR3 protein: CASSLDRVGGELFF
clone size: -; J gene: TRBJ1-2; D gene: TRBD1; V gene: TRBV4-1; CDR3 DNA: TGCGCCAGCAGCCACCTTATCGCACAGGGGAACTATGGCTACACCTTC; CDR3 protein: CASSHLIAQGNYGYTF
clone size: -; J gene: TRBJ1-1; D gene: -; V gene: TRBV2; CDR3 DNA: TGTGCCAGCAATGGAGGACGGATGAACACTGAAGCTTTCTTT; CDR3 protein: CASNGGRMNTEAFF
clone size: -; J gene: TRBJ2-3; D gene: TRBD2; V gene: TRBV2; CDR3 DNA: TGTGCCAGCAGTGGGAGTGTGGTAGCGGGAGTGTCAGATACGCAGTATTTT; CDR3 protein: CASSGSVVAGVSDTQYF
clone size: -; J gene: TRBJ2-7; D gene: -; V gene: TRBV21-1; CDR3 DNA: TGTGCCAGCAGCGAGAGTAAGGACAGGGGCGGCGAGCAGTACTTC; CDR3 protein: CASSESKDRGGEQYF
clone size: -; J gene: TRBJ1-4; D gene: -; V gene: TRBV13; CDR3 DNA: TGTGCCAGCAGCTTAGTAGGGGAAGGAAGAGAAAAACTGTTTTTT; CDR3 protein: CASSLVGEGREKLFF
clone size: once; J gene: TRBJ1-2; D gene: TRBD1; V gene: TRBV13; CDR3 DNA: TGTGCCAGCAGCTTTTGGACAGGAGTCTATGGCTACACCTTC; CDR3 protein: CASSFWTGVYGYTF
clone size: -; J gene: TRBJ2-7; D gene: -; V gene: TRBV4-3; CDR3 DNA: TGCGCCAGCAGCCAAGACACTGGAGACTGGGGCGGGCAGTACTTC; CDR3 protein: CASSQDTGDWGGQYF
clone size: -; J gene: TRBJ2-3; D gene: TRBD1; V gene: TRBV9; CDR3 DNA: TGTGCCAGCAGCGTCGACCAGGGGGTTGACACAGATACGCAGTATTTT; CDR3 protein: CASSVDQGVDTDTQYF
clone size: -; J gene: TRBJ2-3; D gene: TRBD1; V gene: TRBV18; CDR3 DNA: TGTGCCAGCTCTCAGCCGGGACAGGCACTCGGGGATACGCAGTATTTT; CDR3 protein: CASSQPGQALGDTQYF
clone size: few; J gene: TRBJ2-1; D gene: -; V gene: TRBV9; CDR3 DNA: TGTGCCAGCAGCCCCAGAGGGTCTGGGGAGCAGTTCTTC; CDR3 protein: CASSPRGSGEQFF
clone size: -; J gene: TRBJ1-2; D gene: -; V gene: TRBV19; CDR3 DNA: TGTGCCAGTAGTCCTAGGGGCGGTTTTGGGGCGGACGACTATGGCTACACCTTC; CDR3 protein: CASSPRGGFGADDYGYTF
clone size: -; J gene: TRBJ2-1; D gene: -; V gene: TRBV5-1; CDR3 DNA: TGCGCCAGCAGCTCGCTCCCCTCCGACGCGGCCGCGGGTAATGAGCAGTTCTTC; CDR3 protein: CASSSLPSDAAAGNEQFF
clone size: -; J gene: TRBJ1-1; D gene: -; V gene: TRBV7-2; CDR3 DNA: TGTGCCAGCAGCTTAACCCCGGACACTGAAGCTTTCTTT; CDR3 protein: CASSLTPDTEAFF
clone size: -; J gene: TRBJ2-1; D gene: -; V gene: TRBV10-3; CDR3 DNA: TGTGCCATCAGTGAGTCCGATGAGCAGTTCTTC; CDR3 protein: CAISESDEQFF
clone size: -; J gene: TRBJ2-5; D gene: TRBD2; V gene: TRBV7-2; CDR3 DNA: TGTGCCAGCAGCCCCAGACTAGCGGGATACCAAGAGACCCAGTACTTC; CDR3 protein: CASSPRLAGYQETQYF
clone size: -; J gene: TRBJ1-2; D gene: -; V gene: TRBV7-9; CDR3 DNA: TGTGCCAGCAGCTTAGGACGGAGCGACGCTGGCTACACCTTC; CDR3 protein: CASSLGRSDAGYTF
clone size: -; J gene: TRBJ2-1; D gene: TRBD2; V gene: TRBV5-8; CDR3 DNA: TGTGCCAGCAGCAGGGGACTAGCGGCCTCCTACAATGAGCAGTTCTTC; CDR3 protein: CASSRGLAASYNEQFF
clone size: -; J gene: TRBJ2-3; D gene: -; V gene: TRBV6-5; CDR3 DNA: TGTGCCAGCAGTTACTCGGGGGGAAGCACAGATACGCAGTATTTT; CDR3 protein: CASSYSGGSTDTQYF
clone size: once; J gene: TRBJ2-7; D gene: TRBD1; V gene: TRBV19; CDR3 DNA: TGTGCCAGTAGTATGGGGACAGGGGTTTACGAGCAGTACTTC; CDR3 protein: CASSMGTGVYEQYF
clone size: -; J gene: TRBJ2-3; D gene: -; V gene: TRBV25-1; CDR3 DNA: TGTGCCAGCAGTGAGTGGGAGAGCACAGATACGCAGTATTTT; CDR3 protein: CASSEWESTDTQYF
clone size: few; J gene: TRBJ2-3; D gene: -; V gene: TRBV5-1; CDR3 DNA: TGCGCCAGCAGCTTCGCAGCGTTCACAGATACGCAGTATTTT; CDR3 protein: CASSFAAFTDTQYF